Given below is one TCR beta chain in context. Its antigen is as yet unknown. The source of the sample is a study of cytomegalovirus exposure and HLA in healthy donors. 60 Vbeta and 13 Jbeta primers were used in PCR. Authors' methods: Unique TCR beta chains totaled about 78 million in a later count, with around 10 million of them shared. TCRdb keeps only in-frame clones here, not all; method: immunoSEQ multiplex PCR. The DNA was the basis for D and trimming; V, J and clone size are from that table. Of 150,000 to 250,000 clones detected, around 85% appear once; the ten largest clones hold over 2%. The CDR3 extends over 16 amino acids. Germline V gene sequence: CDR1 SGHTA, CDR2 FQGNSA. With 5 bases removed from V and 2 bases from J, the gap between germline ends came to 18 bases. Study-level findings and limits: In a later analysis, the majority of CMV-associated beta chains seemingly showed HLA restriction.

The sequenced sample consisted of PBMCs. The chain couples TRBV7-2 to TRBJ2-5; a possible D gene is TRBD1 (5 bases). The clonotype was recovered from a woman aged 50 to 60 in good health and CMV-seronegative. The CDR3 DNA follows: TGTGCCAGCAGCCCTTCCGCTAACAGGATTCAAGAGACCCAGTACTTC. The encoded protein is CASSPSANRIQETQYF.